The 11 T cell receptor beta chains below come from one sample, sequenced in a study of low-dose radiotherapy and immunotherapy resistance in tumors. Primers targeting TRAV and TRBV primed first-strand cDNA, covering alpha and beta chains. With a constant-region primer and a V-primer adapter, TCRs were subjected to roughly 18 PCR cycles of amplification. TCRdb reprocessed the reads with MiXCR, giving one entry per CDR3 protein. The sample has more than 30,000 distinct CDR3 sequences; 45% to 50% are singletons. Time point: after trial treatment. Treatment indicated: LDRT plus nivolumab, ipilimumab, low-dose cyclophosphamide and aspirin (RACIN trial). Sequencing was performed on PBMCs, taken after low-dose radiotherapy plus immunotherapy. Receptors originate from a male donor with gallbladder cancer.

The table lists this clonotype with many counts. The V gene is TRBV7-2, the J gene TRBJ2-3; 9 positions match TRBD2. The CDR3 contains 17 residues. The V gene end was trimmed by 0 bases and the J gene end by 6 bases; junction bases not matched to a gene: 10. Looked up from germline, CDR1 is SGHTA and CDR2 is FQGNSA. The DNA for the CDR3 is TGTGCCAGCAGCTTAGCGCGGGCGGGGGGGCCGGGGGATACGCAGTATTTT. It encodes CASSLARAGGPGDTQYF.

The CDR3 spells CASSLWGRGGGADTQYF. The CDR3 DNA follows: TGTGCCAGCAGTTTATGGGGACGAGGGGGTGGTGCAGATACGCAGTATTTT. The chain is built from TRBV28 and TRBJ2-3; TRBD1 is a possible D gene (6 bases). V was clipped by 0 bases and J by 4 bases, with 17 bases between them. From germline, CDR1 is MDHEN and CDR2 SYDVKM. This CDR3 is built from 17 residues. Full variable domain (remainder filled in from reference TRBV28 and TRBJ2-3): DVKVTQSSRYLVKRTGEKVFLECVQDMDHENMFWYRQDPGLGLRLIYFSYDVKMKEKGDIPEGYSVSREKKERFSLILESASTNQTSMYLCASSLWGRGGGADTQYFGPGTRLTVL.

In its sample, this clonotype was seen once. The genes are TRBV9 and TRBJ2-1; 8 bases fit TRBD2. The V gene end was trimmed by 0 bases and the J gene end by 0 bases; junction bases not matched to a gene: 2. CDR3 length equals 16 residues. In germline, CDR1 is SGDLS, CDR2 YYNGEE. CDR3 sequence (DNA): TGTGCCAGCAGCGTAGAACTAGCGGTCTCCTACAATGAGCAGTTCTTC. This gives the protein CASSVELAVSYNEQFF.

The chain links TRBV12-3 or TRBV12-4 to TRBJ1-2; 7 bases match TRBD1. The CDR3 spans 12 residues. V lost 6 bases to trimming and J lost 6 bases; unmatched junction nucleotides: 4. The DNA for the CDR3 is TGTGCCAGCAGAAGGGGGCAGAATGGCTACACCTTC. It is translated as CASRRGQNGYTF.

This clonotype was counted at least ten times. The chain combines TRBV7-6 with TRBJ2-1, with 13 bases lining up with TRBD2. This CDR3 is 15 amino acids long. V lost 6 bases to trimming and J lost 9 bases; unmatched junction nucleotides: 8. Per germline, CDR1 SGHVS and CDR2 FNYEAQ. In DNA form, the CDR3 reads TGTGCCAGCAGTCCCGGGACTAGCGGGACGGGTGAGCAGTTCTTC. Encoded protein: CASSPGTSGTGEQFF.

Points on this clonotype: This likely came from a read error, as a far larger clone is one base away. This chain connects TRBV9 to TRBJ2-1; D gene unclear. CDR3 length: 14 residues. Trimming stripped 0 bases from V and 10 bases from J, with 14 bases between. Germline V lookup: CDR1 SGDLS, CDR2 YYNGEE. The CDR3 sequence is CASSVEPYNYEQFF. The DNA for the CDR3 is TGTGCCAGCAGCGTAGAACCTTACAACTACGAGCAGTTCTTC.

This clonotype was counted a few times. This chain uses TRBV29-1 with TRBJ1-1; possible D gene TRBD1, 6 bases. Germline CDR1 is SQVTM and CDR2 is ANQGSEA. The CDR3 extends over 14 amino acids. V lost 6 bases and J lost 1, with 15 bases in between. The CDR3 here is CSVVTGHKNTEAFF. CDR3 nucleotides: TGCAGCGTAGTTACGGGACACAAGAACACTGAAGCTTTCTTT.

This clonotype was seen repeatedly, ten times or more. The chain joins TRBV5-4 to TRBJ2-1, with TRBD2 identical over 7 bases. From germline, CDR1 is SGHNT and CDR2 YYREEE (reference sequence). The CDR3 is 15 residues long. Unmatched junction bases numbered 13, after V lost 4 bases and J lost 9 bases. The CDR3 coding sequence is TGTGCCAGCAGCCGGGGGACTACCACAGGCACTGAGCAGTTCTTC. It specifies CASSRGTTTGTEQFF.

V and J are TRBV11-3 and TRBJ2-5; 8 nucleotides match TRBD2. V was pared by 3 bases and J by 5 bases, with 2 bases of the junction left unmatched. The CDR3 covers 13 residues. The germline CDR1 and CDR2 sequences are SGHNT and YENEEA. The CDR3 DNA is TGTGCCAGCAGCTTGAGCGGGAGTGAGACCCAGTACTTC. Amino acids: CASSLSGSETQYF.

This clonotype was detected ten times or more. This chain joins TRBV25-1 and TRBJ2-7; a possible D gene is TRBD2 (5 bases). The CDR3 length is 16 residues. Germline-derived CDR1 and CDR2 are MGHDK and SYGVNS. Trimming took off 3 bases at V and 3 bases at J, with 18 bases between the two ends. CDR3 coding DNA: TGTGCCAGCAGTGAGGGAGTGGGGATAACCTACTACGAGCAGTACTTC. This gives the protein CASSEGVGITYYEQYF.

As concerns this clonotype: A far larger clone is a single base away, which makes a read error likely. The chain joins TRBV3-2 to TRBJ1-2. TRBV3-2 counts as a pseudogene. The CDR3 sequence is 13 residues long. CDR3 amino acids: CASHGGLTVGYTF. The CDR3 coding sequence is TGTGCCAGCCATGGCGGGCTAACCGTTGGCTACACCTTC.